This T cell receptor beta chain comes out of a study of blood T cell repertoires in COVID-19. Germline lookup yields CDR1 MNHNY and CDR2 SVGAGI (reference sequence). The CDR3 is 15 amino acids. The V end was cut by 6 bases, the J end by 7 bases, with 21 bases between. Clones were sequenced by immunoSEQ multiplex PCR, and TCRdb holds only the in-frame ones, with some missing. The sample lists tens of thousands of clones, about 71% seen once, with 3.5% to 4.5% in the top ten. This clonotype was sampled from a woman in her 50s with acute or convalescent COVID-19. Specimen: peripheral blood. The chain carries TRBV6-6 and TRBJ1-2, with a possible D match to TRBD1 (6 bases). CDR3 protein: CASSPGGGVLSGYTF. The CDR3 nucleotides are TGTGCCAGCAGCCCCGGGGGGGGCGTCCTATCTGGCTACACCTTC.